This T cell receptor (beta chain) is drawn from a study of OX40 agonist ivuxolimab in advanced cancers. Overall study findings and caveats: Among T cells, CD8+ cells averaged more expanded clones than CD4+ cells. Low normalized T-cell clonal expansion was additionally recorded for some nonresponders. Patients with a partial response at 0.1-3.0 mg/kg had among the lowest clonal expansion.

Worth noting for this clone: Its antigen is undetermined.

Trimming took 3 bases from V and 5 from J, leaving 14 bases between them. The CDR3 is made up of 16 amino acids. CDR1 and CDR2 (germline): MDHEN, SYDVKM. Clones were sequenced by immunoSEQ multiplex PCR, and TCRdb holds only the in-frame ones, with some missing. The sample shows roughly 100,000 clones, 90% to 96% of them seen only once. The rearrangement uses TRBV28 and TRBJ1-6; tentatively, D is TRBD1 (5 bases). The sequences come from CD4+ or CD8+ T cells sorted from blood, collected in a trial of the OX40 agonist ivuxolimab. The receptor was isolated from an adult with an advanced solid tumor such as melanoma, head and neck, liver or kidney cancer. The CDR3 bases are TGTGCCAGCAGTTTGACGGGAAGGGGCAATAATTCACCCCTCCACTTT. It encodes CASSLTGRGNNSPLHF.